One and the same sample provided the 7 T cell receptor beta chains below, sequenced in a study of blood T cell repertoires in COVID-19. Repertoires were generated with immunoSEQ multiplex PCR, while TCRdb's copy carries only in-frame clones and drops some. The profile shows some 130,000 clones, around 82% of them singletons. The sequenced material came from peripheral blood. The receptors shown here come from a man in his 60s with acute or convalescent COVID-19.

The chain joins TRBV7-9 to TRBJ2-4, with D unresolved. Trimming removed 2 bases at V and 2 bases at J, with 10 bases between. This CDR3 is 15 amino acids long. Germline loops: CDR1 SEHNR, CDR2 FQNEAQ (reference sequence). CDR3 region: CASSLSSVSKNIQYF. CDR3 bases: TGTGCCAGCAGCTTATCTTCAGTATCCAAAAACATTCAGTACTTC. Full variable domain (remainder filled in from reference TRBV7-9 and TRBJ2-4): DTGVSQNPRHKITKRGQNVTFRCDPISEHNRLYWYRQTLGQGPEFLTYFQNEAQLEKSRLLSDRFSAERPKGSFSTLEIQRTEQGDSAMYLCASSLSSVSKNIQYFGAGTRLSVL.

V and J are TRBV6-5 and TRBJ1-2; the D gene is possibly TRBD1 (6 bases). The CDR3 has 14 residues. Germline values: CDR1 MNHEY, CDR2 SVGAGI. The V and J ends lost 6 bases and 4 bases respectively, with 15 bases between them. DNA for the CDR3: TGTGCCAGCAGCTTGGACAGACTATCCTATGGCTACACCTTC. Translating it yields CASSLDRLSYGYTF.

The CDR3 coding sequence is TGTGCCAGCAGCTTGCTGATGGGACTCCATTCTTATGAGCAGTACTTC. Amino acids: CASSLLMGLHSYEQYF. The V call is TRBV7-9, the J call TRBJ2-7; TRBD2 might be the D (6 bases). Germline V lookup: CDR1 SEHNR, CDR2 FQNEAQ (reference sequence). V lost 3 bases, J lost 7 bases, and 22 bases lay in between. This CDR3 is built from 16 residues.

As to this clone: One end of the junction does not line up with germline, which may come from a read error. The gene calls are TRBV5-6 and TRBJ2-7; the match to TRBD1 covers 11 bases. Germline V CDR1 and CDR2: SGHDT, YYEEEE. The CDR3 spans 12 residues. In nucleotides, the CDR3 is TGTGCCAGCAGCAACGGAGGGGGGACAGGGGGCTTC. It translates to CASSNGGGTGGF.

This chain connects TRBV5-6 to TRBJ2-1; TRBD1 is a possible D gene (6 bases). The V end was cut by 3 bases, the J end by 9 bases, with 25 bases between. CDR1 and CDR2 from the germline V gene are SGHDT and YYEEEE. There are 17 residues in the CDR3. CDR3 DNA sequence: TGTGCCAGCAGCTCGTTGGTGGTTCTGGGGGCTAACGGTGAGCAGTTCTTC. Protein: CASSSLVVLGANGEQFF.

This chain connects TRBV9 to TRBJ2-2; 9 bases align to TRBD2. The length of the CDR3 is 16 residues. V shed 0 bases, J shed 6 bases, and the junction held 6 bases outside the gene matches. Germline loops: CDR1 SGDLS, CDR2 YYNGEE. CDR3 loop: CASSVDSGRRAGELFF. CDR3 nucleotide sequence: TGTGCCAGCAGCGTAGATAGCGGGAGAAGGGCCGGGGAGCTGTTTTTT.

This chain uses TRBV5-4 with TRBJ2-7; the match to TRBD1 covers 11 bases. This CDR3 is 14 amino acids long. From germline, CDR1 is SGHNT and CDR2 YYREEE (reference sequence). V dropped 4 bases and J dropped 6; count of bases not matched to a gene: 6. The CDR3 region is CASSPRTGGGEQYF. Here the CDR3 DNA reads TGTGCCAGCAGCCCCCGGACAGGGGGCGGCGAGCAGTACTTC.